Sequencing of this TCR beta chain was carried out in a study of early T cells in non-severe SARS-CoV-2 infection. On the study more broadly: Chains from this unsorted whole-blood bulk RNA could not be paired.

This clonotype has a handful of counts. Its target is not known. The study's findings and limits: Using VDJdb, the matching emphasized anti-spike CD8 responses while missing private and CD4 specificities.

Tagging with unique molecular identifiers was applied to individual cDNA molecules. Via MiXCR, TCRdb re-called the 5' RACE reads, giving one row per CDR3 protein. The sample holds over 85,000 distinct CDR3 sequences, around 14% seen once. Sequencing used whole blood. The TCR originated in an adult who was a healthcare worker with PCR-confirmed SARS-CoV-2 infection or an uninfected control (not recorded which).

CDR3 region: CSVAGSTDTQYF. The CDR3 DNA follows: TGCAGTGTGGCGGGATCCACAGATACGCAGTATTTT. This chain links TRBV20-1 with TRBJ2-3; a possible D gene is TRBD2 (6 bases). The CDR3 has 12 residues. The V and J ends lost 7 bases and 2 bases respectively, with 10 bases between them. Germline CDR1 is DFQATT and CDR2 is SNEGSKA (reference sequence).